This TCR beta chain came from a study of regulatory T cells in long-lasting Graves disease. Regarding the study as a whole: Persistent disease showed a preference for TRBV28, TRBJ1-2 and TRBJ2-5. Patients with persistent disease shared 2,741 public clonotypes, outpacing the approximately 920 shared by new patients.

This clonotype was counted many times. Its antigen is not identified. This CDR3 has 15 residues. The germline CDR1 and CDR2 sequences are SGHRS and YFSETQ. Trimming took 4 bases from V and 4 from J; bases not matched to a gene: 8. HTBI primers from iRepertoire and Arm-PCR of CDR3 regions yielded the TCR beta libraries. TCRdb independently ran MiXCR on the multiplex PCR reads; one entry per CDR3 protein. This table has 550,000 to 700,000 distinct CDR3 sequences, about 16% appearing once. As for time point: newly diagnosed GD, antithyroid drugs for less than 3 months. With RNA extracted from PBMCs as input, the TCR library was made. These same records also appear under a second study, on T cells in Graves' hyperthyroidism and ophthalmopathy. As that report states: Most clonotypes expanded in the thyroid (above 0.001) were also present in blood. A model of 13 V-J pairs discriminated ophthalmopathy from stable hyperthyroidism.

Material: peripheral blood mononuclear cells (PBMCs), obtained at new diagnosis, from a patient treated with antithyroid drugs. The receptor's source is a man between 18 and 29 years old with Graves disease. The gene calls are TRBV5-1 and TRBJ2-7, with 10 bases aligning to TRBD2. Here the CDR3 DNA reads TGCGCCAGCAGCCTAAGCGGGAGGGCCGAATACGAGCAGTACTTC. It yields the protein CASSLSGRAEYEQYF.